The 21 T cell receptor beta chains in this list originate from one sample, sequenced in a study of T cell clones after liver transplantation. Only in-frame clones appear in the TCRdb table, and some are missing; sequencing was by immunoSEQ multiplex PCR. The table records around 76,000 clones, around 80% of them present only once. The material was CD4+ T cells from blood, obtained 12 months after liver transplant. These receptors all come from a human patient who received a liver transplant. The graft donor may have given rise to some T cells.

The chain uses TRBV27 and TRBJ1-2, with a tentative D call TRBD1 (5 bases). Germline CDR1 MNHEY, CDR2 SMNVEV (reference sequence). CDR3 length equals 14 residues. V was trimmed by 5 bases and J by 3 bases, leaving 13 bases between them. The CDR3 region has the DNA TGTGCCAGCAGTAACCCCGGGGGGTACTATGGCTACACCTTC. Amino acids: CASSNPGGYYGYTF.

The rearrangement uses TRBV15 and TRBJ1-2, with D uncertain. Germline CDR1 is LNHNV and CDR2 is YYDKDF (reference sequence). Trimming pared 5 bases from V and 2 bases from J, leaving 9 bases between. The CDR3 is 13 amino acids. The CDR3 sequence is CATSPRPNYGYTF. The CDR3 nucleotides read TGTGCCACCAGCCCCAGGCCCAACTATGGCTACACCTTC.

The chain joins TRBV6-5 to TRBJ2-7, with 7 bases fitting TRBD2. V lost 2 bases and J lost 6; bases outside the gene matches: 7. Germline lookup yields CDR1 MNHEY and CDR2 SVGAGI. CDR3 length: 14 residues. In nucleotides, the CDR3 is TGTGCCAGCAGTTACACCAAACTAGCGATCGAGCAGTACTTC. Protein: CASSYTKLAIEQYF.

This clone was seen a few times. The rearrangement uses TRBV5-1 and TRBJ2-3; possible D gene TRBD2, 5 bases. CDR1 is SGHRS, CDR2 YFSETQ, per germline. The CDR3 extends over 15 amino acids. V gave up 2 bases and J gave up 6 bases, with 16 bases separating them. The CDR3 is CASSFSGNLDDTQYF. In DNA form, the CDR3 reads TGCGCCAGCAGCTTCAGCGGAAACCTGGACGATACGCAGTATTTT.

V is TRBV6-5 and J is TRBJ2-5, with D possibly called TRBD1 or TRBD2 (5 bases each). V was pared by 5 bases and J by 2 bases, with 15 bases between. The germline gives CDR1 MNHEY, CDR2 SVGAGI. The CDR3 is made up of 15 amino acids. As DNA, the CDR3 is TGTGCCAGCAGTCCCGGGGCCTTCGTTCAAGAGACCCAGTACTTC. It specifies CASSPGAFVQETQYF.

This rearrangement joins TRBV6-6 to TRBJ2-7; D remains unclear. Germline CDR1 is MNHNY and CDR2 is SVGAGI (reference sequence). The ends were cut back, 7 bases at V and 2 bases at J, with 12 bases in the middle. This CDR3 is built from 13 residues. Here the CDR3 DNA reads TGTGCCAGCAAAGGTACCGCAACCTACGAGCAGTACTTC. Amino acid sequence: CASKGTATYEQYF.

This sequence joins TRBV27 and TRBJ1-2; D not resolved. Germline lookup yields CDR1 MNHEY and CDR2 SMNVEV (reference sequence). CDR3 length equals 14 residues. V was trimmed by 3 bases and J by 1 base, leaving 9 bases between them. The CDR3 nucleotides read TGTGCCAGCAGTTTGATTCCTGGTAACTATGGCTACACCTTC. Translating it yields CASSLIPGNYGYTF.

The genes are TRBV9 and TRBJ2-2, with D possibly called TRBD1 or TRBD2 (5 bases each). The CDR3 extends over 15 amino acids. Trimming stripped 1 base from V and 2 bases from J, with 9 bases between. CDR1 SGDLS and CDR2 YYNGEE come from the germline V gene. In DNA, the CDR3 is TGTGCCAGCAGCGTATGGGACCGAAACACCGGGGAGCTGTTTTTT. Translation: CASSVWDRNTGELFF.

This clone was recorded once. This chain links TRBV9 with TRBJ2-1, with 14 bases that match TRBD2. CDR3 size: 18 residues. The V gene end was trimmed by 4 bases and the J gene end by 0 bases; junction bases not matched to a gene: 6. CDR1 and CDR2 from the germline V gene are SGDLS and YYNGEE. For the CDR3, the DNA is TGTGCCAGCAGCTTCGGGACTAGCGGGAGAGTCTCCTACAATGAGCAGTTCTTC. Its protein product is CASSFGTSGRVSYNEQFF.

This clone was seen a few times. This sequence joins TRBV10-1 and TRBJ2-7; maybe TRBD2 (6 bases). Germline CDR1 is WNHNN and CDR2 is SYGVQD (reference sequence). V was shortened by 6 bases and J by 0 bases, with 12 bases between the two germline ends. The length of the CDR3 is 14 residues. The CDR3 DNA sequence: TGCGCCAGCAGGGCTAGCGCGAGCTCCTACGAGCAGTACTTC. Translated, it gives CASRASASSYEQYF.

The chain links TRBV7-2 to TRBJ1-4; 7 bases align to TRBD1. Trimming took 7 bases from V and 5 from J; bases not matched to a gene: 7. The CDR3 sequence is 14 residues long. The germline gives CDR1 SGHTA, CDR2 FQGNSA. This chain's CDR3 is CASTRQGGNEKLFF. The CDR3, as DNA: TGTGCCAGCACCAGACAGGGAGGGAATGAAAAACTGTTTTTT.

Note on this clone: A junction end diverges from the germline sequence, so it may reflect a read error. The chain has TRBV6-5 and TRBJ1-4; D is ambiguous. The CDR3 extends over 16 amino acids. Germline CDR1 is MNHEY and CDR2 is SVGAGI. The CDR3 loop is CASSYSGRLLNEKLFF. The CDR3 DNA reads as TGTGCCAGCAGCTACTCAGGACGGTTGCTTAATGAAAAACTGTTTTTT.

Ten or more counts support this clone. The rearrangement links TRBV5-1 to TRBJ2-3; D is possibly TRBD2 (7 bases). The CDR3 extends over 16 amino acids. Germline loops: CDR1 SGHRS, CDR2 YFSETQ. The V and J ends lost 4 bases and 6 bases respectively, with 21 bases between them. The DNA for the CDR3 is TGCGCCAGCAGCGTCCCTAGCGGCTTAGGGGGGGATACGCAGTATTTT. As protein: CASSVPSGLGGDTQYF.

This sequence joins TRBV9 and TRBJ2-3; 9 bases fit TRBD1. The CDR3 is made up of 14 amino acids. Per the germline V gene, CDR1 is SGDLS and CDR2 is YYNGEE. V gave up 3 bases and J gave up 5 bases; unmatched junction bases: 4. The CDR3 DNA reads TGTGCCAGCAGCGCACAGGGGGCTGGAGATACGCAGTATTTT. Protein product: CASSAQGAGDTQYF.

This sequence joins TRBV7-2 and TRBJ2-7; possible D gene TRBD1, 6 bases. Per the germline V gene, CDR1 is SGHTA and CDR2 is FQGNSA. The CDR3 consists of 15 residues. Trimming stripped 6 bases from V and 5 bases from J, with 20 bases between. In nucleotides, the CDR3 is TGTGCCAGCAGACTCGACAGGAATTTAGGGAACGAGCAGTACTTC. This translates into CASRLDRNLGNEQYF.

The rearrangement joins TRBV5-1 to TRBJ1-1; TRBD1 is a possible D gene (6 bases). CDR3 size: 15 residues. Trimming removed 0 bases from V and 2 bases from J, with 11 bases in between. Germline V CDR1 and CDR2: SGHRS, YFSETQ. CDR3 nucleotide sequence: TGCGCCAGCAGCTTGGAAGGGGGGCGCAACACTGAAGCTTTCTTT. This codes for CASSLEGGRNTEAFF.

The chain uses TRBV16 and TRBJ1-1; D remains ambiguous. This CDR3 comprises 13 residues. Trimming took 1 base from V and 3 from J, leaving 6 bases between them. Germline CDR1 KGHSY, CDR2 FQNENV. CDR3 protein: CASSQYRDTEAFF. The CDR3 DNA follows: TGTGCCAGCAGCCAATATAGGGACACTGAAGCTTTCTTT.

The chain is built from TRBV6-5 and TRBJ1-1; possible D gene TRBD1, 6 bases. Looked up from germline, CDR1 is MNHEY and CDR2 is SVGAGI. V lost 4 bases and J lost 1, with 16 bases in between. The CDR3 covers 16 residues. CDR3 coding DNA: TGTGCCAGCAGTTTTAGTGAGGGGGGAGGGAACACTGAAGCTTTCTTT. Protein sequence: CASSFSEGGGNTEAFF.

V usage is TRBV5-1 and J usage is TRBJ1-1; TRBD1 matches 7 bases. V was clipped by 6 bases and J by 5 bases; unmatched bases: 13. The germline V gene encodes CDR1 SGHRS and CDR2 YFSETQ. This CDR3 contains 15 residues. The CDR3, as DNA: TGCGCCAGCAAAGCTGTAGGGGGCGAGGGGACTGAAGCTTTCTTT. Amino acid sequence: CASKAVGGEGTEAFF.

V and J are TRBV11-2 and TRBJ1-1, with D possibly being TRBD1 (6 bases). The CDR3 totals 15 residues. V was cut by 5 bases and J by 1 base, with 14 bases left in between. The germline V gene has CDR1 SGHAT and CDR2 FQNNGV. The CDR3 DNA follows: TGTGCCAGCAGCATAACCAGGGGAGGGAACACTGAAGCTTTCTTT. Translated, it gives CASSITRGGNTEAFF.

Only a few counts were recorded for this clone. This chain uses TRBV5-1 with TRBJ2-1; D is possibly TRBD1 (7 bases). Deletions cut 7 bases from V and 2 bases from J, with 19 bases between. Germline-derived CDR1 and CDR2 are SGHRS and YFSETQ. The CDR3 is 16 amino acids. For the CDR3, the DNA is TGCGCCAGCCTTCAGGGGGGACGGGGGACCTACAATGAGCAGTTCTTC. Protein sequence: CASLQGGRGTYNEQFF.